This TCR beta chain originates from a study of immune evolution from preneoplasia to lung adenocarcinoma. TCRdb keeps only in-frame clones here, not all; method: immunoSEQ multiplex PCR. The sample has approximately 4,800 clones, approximately 85% seen once. Germline CDR1 MNHEY, CDR2 SVGAGI. This CDR3 comprises 15 residues. V lost 0 bases and J lost 11, with 16 bases in between. The clonotype comes from a person in their 70s with lung adenocarcinoma. V and J are TRBV6-5 and TRBJ2-2, with D perhaps being TRBD1 or TRBD2 (5 bases each). Input material: FFPE lung adenocarcinoma in situ tissue. CDR3 bases: TGTGCCAGCAGTTACTCGAGTGCAGCAGGGAGCGAGCTGTTTTTT. This encodes CASSYSSAAGSELFF.